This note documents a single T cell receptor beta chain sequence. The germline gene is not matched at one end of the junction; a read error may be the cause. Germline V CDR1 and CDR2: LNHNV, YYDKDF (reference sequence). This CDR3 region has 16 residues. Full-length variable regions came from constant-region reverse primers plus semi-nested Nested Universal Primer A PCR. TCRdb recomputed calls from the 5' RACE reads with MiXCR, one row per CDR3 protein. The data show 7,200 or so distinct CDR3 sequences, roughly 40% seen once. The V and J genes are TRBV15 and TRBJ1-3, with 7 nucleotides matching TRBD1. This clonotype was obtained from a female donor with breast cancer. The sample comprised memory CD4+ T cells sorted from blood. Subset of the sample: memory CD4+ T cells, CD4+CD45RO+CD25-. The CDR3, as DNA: TGTGCCACCAGCAGAGCCGAGACAGGGTCTGGAAACACCGTATATTTT. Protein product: CATSRAETGSGNTVYF.